The 3 T cell receptor beta chains below were found in one sample sequenced in a study of CD8 T cells in Susac syndrome. Reverse transcription of about 0.5 to 1 ug RNA was carried out with random hexamers. TCRdb called the immunoSEQ multiplex PCR reads again in MiXCR, with one record for every CDR3 protein. In the table there are under 300,000 distinct CDR3 sequences, 96% of which are singletons. Specimen: CD4+ T cells from PBMCs. These receptors were obtained from a human donor with Susac syndrome.

The CDR3 DNA sequence: TGTGCTAGTGCCCCTCGACTAGCGGATTACTACAATGAGCAGTTCTTC. It translates to CASAPRLADYYNEQFF. The V gene is TRBV12-5, the J gene TRBJ2-1, with 9 bases identical to TRBD2. V dropped 7 bases and J dropped 3; count of bases not matched to a gene: 10. The CDR3 runs 16 residues. The V gene's germline CDR1 is LGHNT and CDR2 FRNRAP. The entire variable domain, with the rest obtained from reference TRBV12-5 and TRBJ2-1, is as follows: DARVTQTPRHKVTEMGQEVTMRCQPILGHNTVFWYRQTMMQGLELLAYFRNRAPLDDSGMPKDRFSAEMPDATLATLKIQPSEPRDSAVYFCASAPRLADYYNEQFFGPGTRLTVL.

The V call is TRBV5-1, the J call TRBJ2-2; D is uncertain. Germline V gene sequence: CDR1 SGHRS, CDR2 YFSETQ. The CDR3 extends over 16 amino acids. Trimming cost V 0 bases and J 6 bases, with 15 bases left between them. The CDR3 spells CASSLAVAHGSGELFF. The CDR3, as DNA: TGCGCCAGCAGCTTGGCCGTAGCACACGGGTCCGGGGAGCTGTTTTTT.

The rearrangement joins TRBV24-1 to TRBJ2-2; TRBD1 matches at 8 bases. CDR1 and CDR2 from the germline V gene are KGHDR and SFDVKD. The CDR3 consists of 18 residues. V shed 4 bases, J shed 6 bases, and the junction held 15 bases outside the gene matches. The CDR3 bases are TGTGCCACCAGTGACCAAGCTACTCGGACAGGGATCGCCGGGGAGCTGTTTTTT. Translated: CATSDQATRTGIAGELFF.